This T cell receptor (beta chain) was retrieved from a study of shared clonotypes between healthy human individuals. Sequencing was at deep level. Every subset's genomic DNA went evenly onto several immunoSEQ plates. Profiling relied on immunoSEQ multiplex PCR, and the TCRdb table lists in-frame clones only, not all of them. This sample yields some 2.1 million clones, of which roughly 95% are seen a single time; around 1.7% belongs to the top ten. This CDR3 contains 16 residues. V lost 5 bases, J lost 8 bases, and 8 bases stayed unmatched. Germline V CDR1 and CDR2: SGHTA, FQGTGA. On this clone itself: As yet, its antigen is unknown.

Selected positively for CCR7 and CD45RO-negative, naive CD8 cells excluded terminally differentiated effector memory CD45RA+ cells. Study-wide points: The study found lower generation probabilities in non-shared clonotypes than in those shared by all four donors.

What was sequenced was naive CD8+ T cells from PBMCs. The sequence was collected from a man aged 18-30 years in good health. Some clones in this sample may be carry-over from other donors' samples. The V and J genes are TRBV7-3 and TRBJ2-1, with TRBD2 identical over 14 bases. The CDR3 nucleotides are TGTGCCAGCAGCACCCGTCCGGGACTAGCGGGGGATGAGCAGTTCTTC. Translation gives CASSTRPGLAGDEQFF.